The 32 T cell receptor beta chains below all came from one sample that was sequenced in a study of T cell changes during pregnancy in multiple sclerosis. Libraries were prepared by immunoSEQ multiplex PCR; TCRdb keeps only in-frame clonotypes and omits some of them. The table includes tens of thousands of clones, 90% to 95% detected once. Sequences were derived from CD4+ T cells from peripheral blood mononuclear cells, sampled after pregnancy. The receptors derive from a female donor with multiple sclerosis, enrolled in a pregnancy study.

The chain is built from TRBV7-8 and TRBJ2-7; D possibly corresponds to TRBD1 (6 bases). In germline, CDR1 is SGHVS, CDR2 FQNEAQ. This CDR3 is 14 amino acids long. With 5 bases removed from V and 0 bases from J, the gap between germline ends came to 11 bases. For the CDR3, the DNA is TGTGCCAGCAGCGCCGACAGGAGCTCCTACGAGCAGTACTTC. This gives the protein CASSADRSSYEQYF.

This chain connects TRBV6-6 to TRBJ1-1; D unclear. Between the trimmed V and J ends, which lost 0 bases and 7 bases, there was a span of 12 bases. CDR1 and CDR2 (germline): MNHNY, SVGAGI (reference sequence). There are 14 residues in the CDR3. CDR3 residues: CASSYSGEGVEAFF. CDR3 nucleotide sequence: TGTGCCAGCAGTTACTCCGGGGAAGGTGTTGAAGCTTTCTTT.

The chain combines TRBV4-3 with TRBJ2-5, with a possible D match to TRBD2 (5 bases). The CDR3 runs 13 residues. Trimming pared 2 bases from V and 5 bases from J, leaving 9 bases between. Germline CDR1 is LGHNA and CDR2 is YSLEER. In DNA, the CDR3 is TGCGCCAGCAGCCAACTTCCGGGGGAGACCCAGTACTTC. As protein: CASSQLPGETQYF.

The count of this clone is one. V gene TRBV14 combines with J gene TRBJ2-3, with unresolved D. V was shortened by 1 base and J by 0 bases, with 14 bases between the two germline ends. CDR3 size: 17 residues. CDR1 and CDR2 from the germline V gene are SGHDN and FVKESK. This CDR3 is CASSQALGSISTDTQYF. Written as DNA, the CDR3 is TGTGCCAGCAGCCAAGCGCTAGGCAGTATTAGCACAGATACGCAGTATTTT.

The gene calls are TRBV19 and TRBJ1-1; possible D gene TRBD1, 5 bases. Trimming stripped 5 bases from V and 0 bases from J, with 16 bases between. Germline CDR1 is LNHDA and CDR2 is SQIVND (reference sequence). This CDR3 has 16 residues. CDR3 DNA sequence: TGTGCCAGTAGTTGGGCGGGGCCCACAATGAACACTGAAGCTTTCTTT. This sequence encodes CASSWAGPTMNTEAFF.

This rearrangement joins TRBV7-9 to TRBJ1-1; D is ambiguous. Per the germline V gene, CDR1 is SEHNR and CDR2 is FQNEAQ (reference sequence). The CDR3 has 16 amino acids. The V end was cut by 5 bases, the J end by 1 base, with 17 bases between. For the CDR3, the DNA is TGTGCCAGCAGCCCCCAATTGGGCAGCTGGAACACTGAAGCTTTCTTT. Translated: CASSPQLGSWNTEAFF.

V and J are TRBV4-1 and TRBJ2-1; 11 bases are a match to TRBD2. The length of the CDR3 is 15 residues. The J segment lost 8 bases and the V segment lost 2 bases, leaving 5 bases of the junction unmatched. Germline CDR1 reads MGHRA; CDR2 reads YSYEKL. The CDR3 bases are TGCGCCAGCAGCCAAACTAGCGGGAGTCCGTATGAGCAGTTCTTC. It codes for CASSQTSGSPYEQFF.

Comments on this clone: The sample contains more than one DNA sequence encoding this CDR3. The CDR3 reads CASSVVGQGDTEAFF. The CDR3 bases are TGTGCCAGCAGCGTAGTGGGACAGGGGGACACTGAAGCTTTCTTT. The chain recombines TRBV9 with TRBJ1-1, with 11 bases identical to TRBD1. J gave up 3 bases and V 0 bases, and 1 base lay outside the gene matches. CDR1 and CDR2 from the germline V gene are SGDLS and YYNGEE. This CDR3 is 15 amino acids long.

The V gene is TRBV11-2, the J gene TRBJ2-7, with 9 bases fitting TRBD1. CDR1 is SGHAT and CDR2 is FQNNGV in the germline V gene. The CDR3 totals 15 residues. V was pared by 0 bases and J by 6 bases, with 6 bases of the junction left unmatched. The CDR3 sequence: CASSLDPGQGVEQYF. CDR3 sequence (DNA): TGTGCCAGCAGCTTAGATCCGGGACAGGGAGTCGAGCAGTACTTC. Full variable domain (rest looked up from reference TRBV11-2 and TRBJ2-7): EAGVAQSPRYKIIEKRQSVAFWCNPISGHATLYWYQQILGQGPKLLIQFQNNGVVDDSQLPKDRFSAERLKGVDSTLKIQPAKLEDSAVYLCASSLDPGQGVEQYFGPGTRLTVT.

The V and J genes are TRBV29-1 and TRBJ1-1; a possible D gene is TRBD1 (5 bases). This CDR3 contains 14 residues. CDR1 is SQVTM, CDR2 ANQGSEA, per germline. Trimming left V 4 bases short and J 3 bases short, with 15 bases between. The CDR3, as DNA: TGCAGCGTTGCCGGCCGGGGGGGACACACTGAAGCTTTCTTT. It yields the protein CSVAGRGGHTEAFF.

V usage is TRBV4-1 and J usage is TRBJ2-7; 14 bases line up with TRBD2. The CDR3 spans 17 residues. The germline gives CDR1 MGHRA, CDR2 YSYEKL. Trimming took 0 bases from V and 4 from J; bases not matched to a gene: 5. The CDR3 loop reads CASSQEPGLAGEYEQYF. Written as DNA, the CDR3 is TGCGCCAGCAGCCAAGAACCGGGACTAGCGGGAGAATACGAGCAGTACTTC.

The chain links TRBV9 to TRBJ2-3; D remains ambiguous. There are 14 residues in the CDR3. Germline loops: CDR1 SGDLS, CDR2 YYNGEE. The V end lost 5 bases, the J end lost 4 bases, and 14 bases lay between the germline ends. The CDR3 DNA is TGTGCCAGCAGTTTGTGGGCAGGCCCAGATACGCAGTATTTT. Residues: CASSLWAGPDTQYF.

This rearrangement joins TRBV27 to TRBJ2-3, with D possibly matching TRBD1 (5 bases). Germline assignment: CDR1 MNHEY and CDR2 SMNVEV (reference sequence). There are 14 residues in the CDR3. Deletions cut 0 bases from V and 1 base from J, with 5 bases between. CDR3 sequence reads: CASSLSQGTDTQYF. CDR3 sequence (DNA): TGTGCCAGCAGTTTATCACAGGGCACAGATACGCAGTATTTT.

The chain is built from TRBV15 and TRBJ1-1; no reliable D call. CDR3 length equals 15 residues. CDR1 and CDR2 (germline): LNHNV, YYDKDF (reference sequence). V gave up 1 base and J gave up 4 bases, with 13 bases separating them. In DNA, the CDR3 is TGTGCCACCAGCAGAGTCCGAGGTCGCGGCACTGAAGCTTTCTTT. The encoded protein is CATSRVRGRGTEAFF.

V usage is TRBV7-9 and J usage is TRBJ1-1; D is unresolved. The germline V gene has CDR1 SEHNR and CDR2 FQNEAQ (reference sequence). The V end was cut by 2 bases, the J end by 4 bases, with 5 bases between. The CDR3 loop spans 12 amino acids. The CDR3 reads CASSLFSTEAFF. The CDR3 nucleotides read TGTGCCAGCAGCTTATTCAGCACTGAAGCTTTCTTT.

J is TRBJ2-7 and V is TRBV20-1; D might be TRBD1 (6 bases). Looked up from germline, CDR1 is DFQATT and CDR2 is SNEGSKA (reference sequence). The CDR3 runs 11 residues. The CDR3 region has the DNA TGCAGGATAAAGACAGGTACGAAGCAGTACTTC. This codes for CRIKTGTKQYF.

J is TRBJ2-7 and V is TRBV6-5; tentatively, D is TRBD1 (6 bases). From germline, CDR1 is MNHEY and CDR2 SVGAGI. The CDR3 sequence is 14 residues long. Deletions cut 5 bases from V and 0 bases from J, with 11 bases between. The CDR3, as DNA: TGTGCCAGCAGTCGGACAGCAAGCTCCTACGAGCAGTACTTC. Its translation is CASSRTASSYEQYF.

The V and J genes are TRBV5-4 and TRBJ1-2; possibly TRBD1 for D (6 bases). In germline, CDR1 is SGHNT, CDR2 YYREEE (reference sequence). The CDR3 is made up of 15 amino acids. Trimming stripped 0 bases from V and 4 bases from J, with 13 bases between. CDR3 in amino acids: CASSLGAGVIYGYTF. The CDR3 DNA reads TGTGCCAGCAGCTTGGGGGCAGGGGTCATCTATGGCTACACCTTC. The full variable domain, in which reference TRBV5-4 and TRBJ1-2 provide the parts outside the CDR3, is ETGVTQSPTHLIKTRGQQVTLRCSSQSGHNTVSWYQQALGQGPQFIFQYYREEENGRGNFPPRFSGLQFPNYSSELNVNALELDDSALYLCASSLGAGVIYGYTFGSGTRLTVV.

This chain links TRBV30 with TRBJ1-1, with D unresolved. Germline V gene data show CDR1 as GTSNPN and CDR2 as SVGIG (reference sequence). The CDR3 extends over 13 amino acids. With 4 bases removed from V and 2 bases from J, the gap between germline ends came to 11 bases. The CDR3 region is CAWNSYTNTEAFF. The DNA of the CDR3 is TGTGCCTGGAATTCATATACAAACACTGAAGCTTTCTTT.

This chain uses TRBV6-1 with TRBJ2-7, with no clear D. The V and J ends lost 3 bases and 9 bases respectively, with 15 bases between them. The CDR3 runs 13 residues. The germline V gene has CDR1 MNHNS and CDR2 SASEGT. Written as DNA, the CDR3 is TGTGCCAGCAGTGACCGACCTAGGCTTGTGCAGTACTTC. Translated: CASSDRPRLVQYF.

The chain is built from TRBV27 and TRBJ2-7, with D perhaps matching TRBD2 (6 bases). This CDR3 spans 18 amino acids. V was pared by 2 bases and J by 3 bases, with 23 bases between. Germline values: CDR1 MNHEY, CDR2 SMNVEV (reference sequence). The CDR3 bases are TGTGCCAGCAGTTTAGGAGGCGCAGGGAGGTTTAGAATCTACGAGCAGTACTTC. Encoded protein: CASSLGGAGRFRIYEQYF.

Here the CDR3 reads CASSISGRAGVEQFF. The CDR3 DNA follows: TGTGCCAGCTCGATTAGCGGGAGGGCCGGAGTTGAGCAGTTCTTC. The V and J genes are TRBV6-5 and TRBJ2-1; TRBD2 aligns across 11 bases. The ends lost 8 bases at V and 9 bases at J; junction bases unmatched: 12. The V gene's germline CDR1 is MNHEY and CDR2 SVGAGI. The CDR3 loop spans 15 amino acids.

This chain connects TRBV5-8 to TRBJ2-7, with 11 bases lining up with TRBD2. The CDR3 is 18 residues long. CDR1 and CDR2 from the germline V gene are SGHTS and YDEGEE. V lost 1 base to trimming and J lost 5 bases; unmatched junction nucleotides: 14. The CDR3 here is CASSLRALAGGAPNEQYF. The CDR3 coding sequence is TGTGCCAGCAGCTTGAGGGCCCTAGCGGGAGGAGCCCCCAACGAGCAGTACTTC.

The chain uses TRBV7-8 and TRBJ2-7; 10 bases map to TRBD2. The CDR3 sequence is 15 residues long. The ends lost 6 bases at V and 1 base at J; junction bases unmatched: 6. Germline-derived CDR1 and CDR2 are SGHVS and FQNEAQ. CDR3 protein: CASRVTSGPSYEQYF. DNA for the CDR3: TGTGCCAGCAGAGTGACTAGCGGGCCGTCCTACGAGCAGTACTTC.

The chain carries TRBV2 and TRBJ1-2; D perhaps matches TRBD1 (5 bases). Between the trimmed V and J ends, which lost 8 bases and 1 base, there was a span of 14 bases. CDR3 length: 14 residues. Per the germline V gene, CDR1 is SNHLY and CDR2 is FYNNEI. The CDR3 nucleotides read TGTGCCAGCGGACAATCACAGTTTAACTATGGCTACACCTTC. Its translation: CASGQSQFNYGYTF.

This chain joins TRBV5-1 and TRBJ2-3; TRBD2 agrees at 9 bases. This CDR3 is 16 amino acids long. Germline CDR1 and CDR2: SGHRS and YFSETQ. V shed 4 bases and J 3 bases; nucleotides not matched to a gene: 9. CDR3 in amino acids: CASSTRASGVTDTQYF. DNA for the CDR3: TGCGCCAGCAGCACCCGGGCTAGCGGGGTTACAGATACGCAGTATTTT.

The genes are TRBV6-6 and TRBJ2-2; the match to TRBD2 covers 7 bases. The CDR3 is 15 amino acids. Germline loops: CDR1 MNHNY, CDR2 SVGAGI (reference sequence). The ends lost 10 bases at V and 6 bases at J; junction bases unmatched: 14. Here the CDR3 reads CATMTGGRVAGELFF. The CDR3 bases are TGTGCCACAATGACCGGCGGGAGAGTGGCCGGGGAGCTGTTTTTT.

The V gene is TRBV18, the J gene TRBJ2-7; TRBD2 agrees at 10 bases. This CDR3 region has 15 residues. Unmatched junction bases numbered 7, after V lost 6 bases and J lost 2 bases. Germline V gene lookup returns CDR1 KGHSH and CDR2 LQKENI. CDR3 sequence (DNA): TGTGCCAGCTCCCGCGGGACTAGCGACCCCTACGAGCAGTACTTC. This gives the protein CASSRGTSDPYEQYF.

The rearrangement uses TRBV7-9 and TRBJ2-1; 8 nucleotides agree with TRBD2. V was pared by 1 base and J by 0 bases, with 11 bases of the junction left unmatched. Per germline, CDR1 SEHNR and CDR2 FQNEAQ (reference sequence). This CDR3 is built from 19 residues. The CDR3 spells CASSLELADPLSSYNEQFF. In DNA, the CDR3 is TGTGCCAGCAGCTTAGAACTAGCGGACCCTTTAAGCTCCTACAATGAGCAGTTCTTC.

The V call is TRBV5-1, the J call TRBJ2-5; the match to TRBD2 covers 7 bases. The CDR3 is 13 residues long. The ends lost 4 bases at V and 4 bases at J; junction bases unmatched: 4. CDR1 SGHRS and CDR2 YFSETQ come from the germline V gene. The DNA of the CDR3 is TGCGCCAGCAGCGGGGGGGAGGCAGAGACCCAGTACTTC. Translating gives CASSGGEAETQYF.

This sequence joins TRBV4-3 and TRBJ1-2, with unresolved D. Germline assignment: CDR1 LGHNA and CDR2 YSLEER. This CDR3 contains 15 residues. Trimming removed 0 bases from V and 5 bases from J, with 13 bases in between. Written as DNA, the CDR3 is TGCGCCAGCAGCCAAGATACGCAGGCCTCATATGGCTACACCTTC. Translation: CASSQDTQASYGYTF.

This clone was counted a single time. The V call is TRBV30, the J call TRBJ1-2, with 7 bases fitting TRBD1. After removal of 5 bases from V and 4 bases from J, the junction contained 7 bases not matched to a gene. The CDR3 has 13 amino acids. Looked up from germline, CDR1 is GTSNPN and CDR2 is SVGIG (reference sequence). The CDR3 DNA is TGTGCCTGGTCGGGACAGAACAGCTATGGCTACACCTTC. It codes for CAWSGQNSYGYTF.